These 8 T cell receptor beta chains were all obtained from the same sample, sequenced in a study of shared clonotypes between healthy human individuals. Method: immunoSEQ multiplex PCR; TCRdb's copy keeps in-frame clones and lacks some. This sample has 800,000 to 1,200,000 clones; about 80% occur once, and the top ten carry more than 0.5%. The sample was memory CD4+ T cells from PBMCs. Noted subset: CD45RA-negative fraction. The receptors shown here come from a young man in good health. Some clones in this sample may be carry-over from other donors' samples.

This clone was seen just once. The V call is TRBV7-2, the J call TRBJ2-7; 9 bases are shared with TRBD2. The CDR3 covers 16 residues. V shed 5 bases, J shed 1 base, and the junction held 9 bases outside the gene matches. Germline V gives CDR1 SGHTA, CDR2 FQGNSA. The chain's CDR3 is CASSPLRTSVSYEQYF. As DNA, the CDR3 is TGTGCCAGCAGCCCTCTTAGGACTAGCGTATCCTACGAGCAGTACTTC.

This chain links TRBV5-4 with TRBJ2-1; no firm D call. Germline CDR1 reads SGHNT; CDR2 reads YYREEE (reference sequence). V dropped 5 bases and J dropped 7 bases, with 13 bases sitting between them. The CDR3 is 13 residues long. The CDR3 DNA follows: TGTGCCAGCAGTACAACGGACGGGAATGAGCAGTTCTTC. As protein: CASSTTDGNEQFF.

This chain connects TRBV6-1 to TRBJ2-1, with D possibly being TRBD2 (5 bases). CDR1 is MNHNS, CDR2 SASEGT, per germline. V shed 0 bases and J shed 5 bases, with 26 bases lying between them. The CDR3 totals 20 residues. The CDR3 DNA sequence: TGTGCCAGCAGTGAAGCGCGGCTAGCCCCTGGGGTTATACTTCACAATGAGCAGTTCTTC. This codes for CASSEARLAPGVILHNEQFF.

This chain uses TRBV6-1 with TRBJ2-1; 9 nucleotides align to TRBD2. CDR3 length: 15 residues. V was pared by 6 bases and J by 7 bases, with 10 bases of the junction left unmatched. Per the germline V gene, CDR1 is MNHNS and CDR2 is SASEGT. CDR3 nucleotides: TGTGCCAGCAGCCAACTAGCGGGTATATCAAATGAGCAGTTCTTC. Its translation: CASSQLAGISNEQFF.

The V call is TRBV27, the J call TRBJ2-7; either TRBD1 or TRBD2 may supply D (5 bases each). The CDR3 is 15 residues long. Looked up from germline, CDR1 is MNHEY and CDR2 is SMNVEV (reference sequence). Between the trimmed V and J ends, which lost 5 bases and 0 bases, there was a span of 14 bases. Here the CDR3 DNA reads TGTGCCAGCAGTCGGGGCCTAACAAGCTCCTACGAGCAGTACTTC. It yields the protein CASSRGLTSSYEQYF.

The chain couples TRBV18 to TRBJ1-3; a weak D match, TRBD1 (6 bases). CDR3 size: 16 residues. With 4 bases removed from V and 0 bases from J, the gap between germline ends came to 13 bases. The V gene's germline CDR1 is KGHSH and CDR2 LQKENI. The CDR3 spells CASSQPGDYSGNTIYF. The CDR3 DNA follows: TGTGCCAGCTCACAACCAGGGGATTACTCTGGAAACACCATATATTTT.

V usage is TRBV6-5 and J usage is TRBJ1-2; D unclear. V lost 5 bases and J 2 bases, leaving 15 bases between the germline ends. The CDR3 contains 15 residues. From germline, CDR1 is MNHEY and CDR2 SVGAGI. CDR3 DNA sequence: TGTGCCAGCAGTGTTTTGATGGACCCGAACTATGGCTACACCTTC. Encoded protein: CASSVLMDPNYGYTF.

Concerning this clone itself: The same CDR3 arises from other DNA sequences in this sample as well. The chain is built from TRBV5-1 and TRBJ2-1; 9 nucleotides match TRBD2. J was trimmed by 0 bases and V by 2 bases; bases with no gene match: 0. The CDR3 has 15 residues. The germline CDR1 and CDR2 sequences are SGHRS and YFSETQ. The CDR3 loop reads CASSFSGSSYNEQFF. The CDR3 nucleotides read TGCGCCAGCAGCTTTAGCGGGAGCTCCTACAATGAGCAGTTCTTC.